Listed below are T cell receptor beta chains from one sample, sequenced in a study of identical twins. Using its own MiXCR run on the 5' RACE reads, TCRdb lists one record per CDR3 protein. Among under 800,000 distinct CDR3 sequences, 21% were seen once, and the ten largest hold over 4%. This sample also appeared in a second study, on T cells expressing NK-cell markers.

The sequencing sample was made of PBMCs. Receptors were obtained from a woman aged 18-30 years in good health. Both conserved end residues are part of each CDR3. The D gene is left open where the match is weak. Clone sizes are given selectively: once, few, many, or a class where the clone is expanded.

d_call: TRBD2
j_call: TRBJ2-3
v_call: TRBV15
clone_size: .
cdr3_aa: CATAPTSADTQYF
cdr3_nt: TGTGCCACCGCGCCGACTAGCGCAGATACGCAGTATTTT

d_call: .
j_call: TRBJ2-7
v_call: TRBV11-3
clone_size: .
cdr3_aa: CASSLETDEQNF
cdr3_nt: TGTGCCAGCAGCTTAGAGACAGATGAGCAGAACTTC

d_call: .
j_call: TRBJ1-1
v_call: TRBV6-4
clone_size: few
cdr3_aa: CASSDSVQGEAFF
cdr3_nt: TGTGCCAGCAGTGACTCGGTACAGGGTGAAGCTTTCTTT

d_call: .
j_call: TRBJ2-4
v_call: TRBV4-3
clone_size: .
cdr3_aa: CASSQGSRAIQYF
cdr3_nt: TGCGCCAGCAGCCAGGGTTCCAGAGCCATTCAGTACTTC

d_call: .
j_call: TRBJ2-7
v_call: TRBV10-3
clone_size: few
cdr3_aa: CAISVGRAYEQYF
cdr3_nt: TGTGCGATCAGTGTAGGCAGGGCCTACGAGCAGTACTTC

d_call: .
j_call: TRBJ2-7
v_call: TRBV10-3
clone_size: .
cdr3_aa: CAIRASSSYEQYF
cdr3_nt: TGTGCCATCAGGGCGTCGAGCTCCTACGAGCAGTACTTC

d_call: .
j_call: TRBJ2-7
v_call: TRBV12-3/TRBV12-4
clone_size: few
cdr3_aa: CASRKDSASSYEQYF
cdr3_nt: TGTGCCAGCAGAAAGGACAGCGCGAGCTCCTACGAGCAGTACTTC

d_call: .
j_call: TRBJ1-2
v_call: TRBV4-1
clone_size: .
cdr3_aa: CASSRDIPNYGYTF
cdr3_nt: TGCGCCAGCAGCCGGGACATCCCTAACTATGGCTACACCTTC

d_call: TRBD1
j_call: TRBJ2-7
v_call: TRBV6-1
clone_size: few
cdr3_aa: CASSPRDRAYGQYF
cdr3_nt: TGTGCCAGCAGCCCACGGGACAGGGCTTATGGGCAGTACTTC

d_call: TRBD2
j_call: TRBJ2-1
v_call: TRBV10-3
clone_size: few
cdr3_aa: CAISESWTSGSAVGDEQFF
cdr3_nt: TGTGCCATCAGTGAGTCCTGGACTAGCGGGAGTGCGGTTGGTGATGAGCAGTTCTTC

d_call: .
j_call: TRBJ1-1
v_call: TRBV20-1
clone_size: .
cdr3_aa: CSASHGGGTEAFF
cdr3_nt: TGCAGTGCTAGTCATGGGGGAGGCACTGAAGCTTTCTTT

d_call: .
j_call: TRBJ1-2
v_call: TRBV20-1
clone_size: few
cdr3_aa: CSAGGGYTF
cdr3_nt: TGCAGCGCGGGAGGGGGCTACACCTTC

d_call: TRBD1
j_call: TRBJ1-2
v_call: TRBV12-3/TRBV12-4
clone_size: few
cdr3_aa: CASSFGTGFVYTF
cdr3_nt: TGTGCCAGCAGTTTTGGGACAGGGTTCGTTTACACCTTC

d_call: .
j_call: TRBJ2-7
v_call: TRBV15
clone_size: few
cdr3_aa: CATSRDKVLDKQYF
cdr3_nt: TGTGCCACCAGCAGAGATAAAGTGCTGGATAAGCAGTACTTC

d_call: TRBD1
j_call: TRBJ2-2
v_call: TRBV2
clone_size: many
cdr3_aa: CASRVGQGNTGELFF
cdr3_nt: TGTGCCAGCAGAGTGGGACAGGGTAACACCGGGGAGCTGTTTTTT

d_call: .
j_call: TRBJ2-7
v_call: TRBV7-9
clone_size: .
cdr3_aa: CASSLASGSEQYF
cdr3_nt: TGTGCCAGCAGCTTGGCTTCGGGGAGCGAGCAGTACTTC

d_call: .
j_call: TRBJ1-3
v_call: TRBV20-1
clone_size: .
cdr3_aa: CSARDAAGNTIYF
cdr3_nt: TGCAGTGCTAGAGATGCAGCAGGAAACACCATATATTTT

d_call: .
j_call: TRBJ2-6
v_call: TRBV10-3
clone_size: few
cdr3_aa: CAISELSASASGANVLTF
cdr3_nt: TGTGCCATCAGTGAGTTGTCAGCCTCCGCATCTGGGGCCAACGTCCTGACTTTC

d_call: TRBD2
j_call: TRBJ2-1
v_call: TRBV2
clone_size: .
cdr3_aa: CAGTSAGGVGNEQFF
cdr3_nt: TGTGCCGGCACGAGCGCGGGGGGGGTAGGCAATGAGCAGTTCTTC

d_call: .
j_call: TRBJ2-7
v_call: TRBV10-3
clone_size: few
cdr3_aa: CAISESTGVLSYEQYF
cdr3_nt: TGTGCCATCAGTGAGTCCACAGGCGTTCTCTCCTACGAGCAGTACTTC

d_call: .
j_call: TRBJ2-5
v_call: TRBV5-1
clone_size: .
cdr3_aa: CASSFQGLMEETQYF
cdr3_nt: TGCGCCAGCAGCTTCCAGGGGCTGATGGAAGAGACCCAGTACTTC

d_call: .
j_call: TRBJ1-1
v_call: TRBV6-5
clone_size: few
cdr3_aa: CASSYLSRQNTEAFF
cdr3_nt: TGTGCCAGCAGTTACTTAAGTAGGCAGAACACTGAAGCTTTCTTT

d_call: TRBD1
j_call: TRBJ1-6
v_call: TRBV2
clone_size: .
cdr3_aa: CASSQEGTGNSPLHF
cdr3_nt: TGTGCCAGCAGTCAAGAGGGGACAGGCAATTCACCCCTCCACTTT

d_call: TRBD2
j_call: TRBJ2-4
v_call: TRBV3-1
clone_size: few
cdr3_aa: CASSQTLAGGTNIQYF
cdr3_nt: TGTGCCAGCAGCCAGACGCTAGCGGGAGGAACAAACATTCAGTACTTC

d_call: TRBD2
j_call: TRBJ2-3
v_call: TRBV20-1
clone_size: many
cdr3_aa: CSASPLAGGEDTQYF
cdr3_nt: TGCAGTGCTAGCCCCCTAGCGGGAGGGGAAGATACGCAGTATTTT

d_call: TRBD2
j_call: TRBJ2-7
v_call: TRBV7-9
clone_size: few
cdr3_aa: CASSSSGLAGYEQYF
cdr3_nt: TGTGCCAGCAGCTCCTCGGGACTAGCGGGATACGAGCAGTACTTC

d_call: .
j_call: TRBJ2-7
v_call: TRBV12-3/TRBV12-4
clone_size: many
cdr3_aa: CASSLELLGGQREQYF
cdr3_nt: TGTGCCAGCAGTTTAGAATTATTGGGGGGTCAAAGGGAGCAGTACTTC

d_call: .
j_call: TRBJ2-1
v_call: TRBV5-5
clone_size: .
cdr3_aa: CASSERDRTYNEQFF
cdr3_nt: TGTGCCAGCAGCGAGAGGGACCGAACCTACAATGAGCAGTTCTTC

d_call: TRBD2
j_call: TRBJ2-3
v_call: TRBV4-3
clone_size: .
cdr3_aa: CASSQQRGPDTQYF
cdr3_nt: TGCGCCAGCAGCCAACAGCGGGGACCAGATACGCAGTATTTT

d_call: TRBD2
j_call: TRBJ2-7
v_call: TRBV27
clone_size: .
cdr3_aa: CASAGSGSSYEQYF
cdr3_nt: TGTGCCAGCGCCGGGAGCGGGAGCTCCTACGAGCAGTACTTC

d_call: .
j_call: TRBJ1-1
v_call: TRBV15
clone_size: .
cdr3_aa: CATSRERWGTEAFF
cdr3_nt: TGTGCCACCAGCAGAGAACGGTGGGGAACTGAAGCTTTCTTT

d_call: .
j_call: TRBJ2-2
v_call: TRBV15
clone_size: .
cdr3_aa: CATSRAARQNTGELFF
cdr3_nt: TGTGCCACCAGCAGGGCCGCGCGACAGAACACCGGGGAGCTGTTTTTT

d_call: TRBD2
j_call: TRBJ2-1
v_call: TRBV25-1
clone_size: .
cdr3_aa: CASSEGAGISYNEQFF
cdr3_nt: TGTGCCAGCAGTGAGGGAGCGGGGATCTCCTACAATGAGCAGTTCTTC

d_call: .
j_call: TRBJ2-4
v_call: TRBV12-3/TRBV12-4
clone_size: .
cdr3_aa: CASSFGRSGAIAKNIQYF
cdr3_nt: TGTGCCAGCAGTTTTGGACGGTCCGGAGCTATAGCCAAAAACATTCAGTACTTC

d_call: .
j_call: TRBJ2-1
v_call: TRBV15
clone_size: .
cdr3_aa: CATQPGTGGYNEQFF
cdr3_nt: TGTGCCACGCAGCCAGGTACAGGAGGTTACAATGAGCAGTTCTTC

d_call: .
j_call: TRBJ2-6
v_call: TRBV2
clone_size: few
cdr3_aa: CASSARGTGANVLTF
cdr3_nt: TGTGCCAGCAGTGCTCGGGGGACCGGGGCCAACGTCCTGACTTTC

d_call: TRBD2
j_call: TRBJ2-1
v_call: TRBV20-1
clone_size: .
cdr3_aa: CSARAGSHNEQFF
cdr3_nt: TGCAGTGCAAGAGCGGGATCCCACAATGAGCAGTTCTTC

d_call: TRBD1
j_call: TRBJ2-1
v_call: TRBV5-1
clone_size: .
cdr3_aa: CASGTENYNEQFF
cdr3_nt: TGCGCCAGCGGGACAGAAAACTACAATGAGCAGTTCTTC

d_call: .
j_call: TRBJ2-3
v_call: TRBV11-1
clone_size: .
cdr3_aa: CASSGRGARTDTQYF
cdr3_nt: TGTGCCAGCAGCGGACGGGGGGCCCGCACAGATACGCAGTATTTT

d_call: .
j_call: TRBJ1-4
v_call: TRBV20-1
clone_size: .
cdr3_aa: CSASRQTNEKLFF
cdr3_nt: TGCAGTGCTAGTCGGCAAACAAATGAAAAACTGTTTTTT

d_call: TRBD2
j_call: TRBJ2-7
v_call: TRBV29-1
clone_size: .
cdr3_aa: CSTRTSPHEQYF
cdr3_nt: TGCAGCACGCGGACTAGCCCGCACGAGCAGTACTTC

d_call: .
j_call: TRBJ1-5
v_call: TRBV18
clone_size: few
cdr3_aa: CASSGGPVGGQPQHF
cdr3_nt: TGTGCCAGCTCAGGCGGGCCGGTCGGGGGACAGCCCCAGCATTTT

d_call: .
j_call: TRBJ2-1
v_call: TRBV7-6
clone_size: few
cdr3_aa: CASSLARGGGGHEQFF
cdr3_nt: TGTGCCAGCAGCTTAGCCCGAGGTGGGGGAGGTCATGAGCAGTTCTTC

d_call: TRBD2
j_call: TRBJ2-1
v_call: TRBV30
clone_size: .
cdr3_aa: CAWSRNLADLPEVQFF
cdr3_nt: TGTGCCTGGAGCCGGAACCTAGCGGACCTCCCCGAGGTGCAGTTCTTC

d_call: .
j_call: TRBJ2-5
v_call: TRBV6-1
clone_size: few
cdr3_aa: CATTGLAQETQYF
cdr3_nt: TGTGCTACCACAGGGCTAGCGCAAGAGACCCAGTACTTC

d_call: TRBD2
j_call: TRBJ2-1
v_call: TRBV20-1
clone_size: .
cdr3_aa: CSARAQAGGPGQFF
cdr3_nt: TGCAGTGCTAGAGCTCAAGCGGGAGGACCTGGGCAGTTCTTC

d_call: .
j_call: TRBJ1-2
v_call: TRBV12-3/TRBV12-4
clone_size: many
cdr3_aa: CASRPQGWNYGYTF
cdr3_nt: TGTGCCAGCAGACCTCAGGGTTGGAACTATGGCTACACCTTC

d_call: .
j_call: TRBJ2-5
v_call: TRBV4-2
clone_size: .
cdr3_aa: CASGPRTQYF
cdr3_nt: TGTGCCAGCGGCCCCAGGACCCAGTACTTC